This T cell receptor (beta chain) stems from a study of PD-L1 blockade in urothelial cancer. At the level of the study: The study recovered a median of around 130,000 T cells per blood sample.

Germline V gene data show CDR1 as SGHRS and CDR2 as YFSETQ. Germline trimming cut 0 bases from V and 0 bases from J; bases unmatched to any gene: 4. This CDR3 is built from 17 residues. Clones were read by immunoSEQ multiplex PCR, and TCRdb kept only the in-frame ones, dropping some. The table lists 55,000 to 70,000 clones, over 75% of them singletons. This clone has just one count. All patients carried locally advanced or metastatic urothelial carcinoma. There were between 1 and 8 samples from each patient, taken pretreatment and on-treatment. Sequences were derived from PBMCs, sampled around atezolizumab (anti-PD-L1) treatment. The J gene is TRBJ1-3, the V gene TRBV5-1, with 9 nucleotides matching TRBD1. The TCR comes from a man aged 65-85 years with urothelial cancer. The CDR3 DNA follows: TGCGCCAGCAGCTTGGACGGACAGGGGCTCTCTGGAAACACCATATATTTT. This codes for CASSLDGQGLSGNTIYF.